The present T cell receptor (beta chain) was sequenced within a study of CD8+CD57+ T cells in acquired aplastic anemia. Study-level background: Sorted CD4+ and CD8+ cells yielded 3 to 3.5 ug of DNA on average. Broader study findings: Shared by patients and controls, fewer than 30 CD8+ CDR3s were abundant in patients.

This CDR3 spans 12 amino acids. Trimming removed 3 bases at V and 12 bases at J, with 10 bases between. The V gene's germline CDR1 is SGDLS and CDR2 YYNGEE. Patients chosen for sequencing had CD8+CD57+ cells that had expanded, as shown by flow cytometry. Blood came from patients not yet given any therapy. Genomic DNA provided the template from which TCR beta VDJ and CDR3 profiles were obtained. TCRdb passed the reads through MiXCR, listing each CDR3 protein once. This sample has about 180,000 distinct CDR3 sequences; around 60% occur once, and the top ten carry roughly 46%. Comment on this clonotype: Its target is unknown.

The material sequenced was sorted CD4+, CD8+, or CD8+CD57+ T cells (not recorded which) from PBMCs. The V and J genes are TRBV9 and TRBJ1-6; D remains unclear. This clonotype was sampled from a human donor with aplastic anemia. For the CDR3, the DNA is TGTGCCAGCAGCGCCTTCGACCTACCCCTCCACTTT. Amino acid sequence: CASSAFDLPLHF.